A selection of T cell receptor beta chains follows, all from one sample in a study of read filtering for tumor transcriptome and immune sequencing. Each CDR3 protein gets one entry after TCRdb re-called the reads with MiXCR. The repertoire holds about 39,000 distinct CDR3 sequences, with roughly an eighth as singletons. Sequencing used a population of CD138-negative cells sorted from bone marrow. These receptors came from a donor at least 40 years old with multiple myeloma. CDR3s include the opening cysteine and the closing phenylalanine or tryptophan. The order of the fields is clone size, V gene, D gene, J gene, CDR3 protein, CDR3 DNA. D genes are given only for firm matches. Clone size is shown for a subset of rows, as once, few, many or a class of expanded clone.

many	TRBV5-1	TRBD2	TRBJ2-1	CASSSGLAGGGEQFF	TGCGCCAGCAGCTCCGGACTAGCGGGAGGGGGTGAGCAGTTCTTC
many	TRBV7-6	TRBD2	TRBJ2-1	CASSLQPQVVSGSIGEQFF	TGTGCCAGCAGCCTACAGCCCCAGGTGGTTAGCGGGAGTATCGGTGAGCAGTTCTTC
NA	TRBV6-1	TRBD1	TRBJ2-2	CASRQQGAGGELFF	TGTGCCAGCAGACAACAGGGGGCGGGCGGGGAGCTGTTTTTT
many	TRBV5-1	NA	TRBJ2-5	CASSLEQGQQETQYF	TGCGCCAGCAGCTTGGAACAGGGCCAGCAAGAGACCCAGTACTTC
NA	TRBV30	NA	TRBJ1-3	CAWRRTFSGNTIYF	TGTGCCTGGAGGCGCACCTTCTCTGGAAACACCATATATTTT
many	TRBV27	NA	TRBJ1-1	CASSPRLTNTEAFF	TGTGCCAGCAGTCCCCGGTTGACGAACACTGAAGCTTTCTTT
NA	TRBV7-2	TRBD2	TRBJ2-3	CASSLDAGGTDTQYF	TGTGCCAGCAGCTTAGATGCGGGGGGCACAGATACGCAGTATTTT
NA	TRBV6-2/TRBV6-3	TRBD1	TRBJ2-7	CASTPGQASGEQYF	TGTGCCAGCACTCCGGGACAGGCGTCTGGAGAGCAGTACTTC
many	TRBV6-5	NA	TRBJ1-1	CASSYSGTPTWVAFF	TGTGCCAGCAGTTACTCCGGGACACCCACCTGGGTGGCTTTCTTT
NA	TRBV6-2/TRBV6-3	NA	TRBJ1-5	CASSYRMDQPQHF	TGTGCCAGCAGTTACCGAATGGATCAGCCCCAGCATTTT
many	TRBV24-1	TRBD1	TRBJ1-5	CATSDNGQGNQPQHF	TGTGCCACCAGTGATAACGGACAGGGGAATCAGCCCCAGCATTTT
many	TRBV13	TRBD2	TRBJ2-3	CASSTSGGERTDTQYF	TGTGCCAGCAGCACTAGCGGGGGGGAAAGGACAGATACGCAGTATTTT
many	TRBV29-1	TRBD2	TRBJ2-5	CSVEAPSGDLLETQYF	TGCAGCGTTGAAGCCCCGAGCGGGGATCTTCTGGAGACCCAGTACTTC
many	TRBV5-1	TRBD1	TRBJ1-2	CASSLEGAASLLNGYTF	TGCGCCAGCAGCTTGGAGGGGGCGGCCTCTCTATTGAATGGCTACACCTTC
many	TRBV20-1	TRBD1	TRBJ2-7	CSARDWRQGAGNEQYF	TGCAGTGCTAGAGACTGGAGGCAGGGGGCAGGGAACGAGCAGTACTTC
NA	TRBV20-1	TRBD1	TRBJ1-5	CSAPDRVGRPQHF	TGCAGTGCCCCGGACAGGGTCGGACGGCCCCAGCATTTT
medium-sized	TRBV19	TRBD1	TRBJ2-1	CASLSGGGGEQFF	TGTGCCAGTCTTTCAGGGGGTGGAGGTGAGCAGTTCTTC
many	TRBV11-2	TRBD2	TRBJ2-3	CASTRSGRVADTQYF	TGTGCCAGCACACGTAGCGGGAGGGTTGCAGATACGCAGTATTTT
many	TRBV6-1	NA	TRBJ2-1	CASTGSRVQDYNEQFF	TGTGCCAGCACCGGATCCCGGGTCCAGGACTACAATGAGCAGTTCTTC
many	TRBV6-5	NA	TRBJ1-2	CASSYSMAAVYGYTF	TGTGCCAGCAGTTACTCGATGGCAGCAGTCTATGGCTACACCTTC
many	TRBV7-8	NA	TRBJ1-4	CASRQDRATNEKLFF	TGTGCCAGCAGACAGGACAGAGCAACTAATGAAAAACTGTTTTTT
many	TRBV6-6	NA	TRBJ1-2	CASDDESYGYTF	TGTGCCAGCGATGACGAAAGCTATGGCTACACCTTC
many	TRBV6-5	TRBD1	TRBJ1-1	CASIPTGGASITEAFF	TGTGCCAGCATCCCCACAGGGGGCGCATCCATCACTGAAGCTTTCTTT
many	TRBV6-1	NA	TRBJ1-5	CASSEISGNQPQHF	TGTGCCAGCAGTGAAATTTCGGGGAATCAGCCCCAGCATTTT
many	TRBV20-1	TRBD2	TRBJ2-1	CSALSGRGASNEQFF	TGCAGTGCTCTCAGTGGGAGGGGCGCCTCCAATGAGCAGTTCTTC
many	TRBV29-1	NA	TRBJ2-1	CSVEVIADRIYNEQFF	TGCAGCGTTGAAGTAATAGCGGATAGAATCTACAATGAGCAGTTCTTC
many	TRBV6-5	TRBD2	TRBJ2-3	CASSYLPTSVSTDTQYF	TGTGCCAGCAGTTACCTCCCAACTAGCGTTAGCACAGATACGCAGTATTTT
many	TRBV18	NA	TRBJ2-1	CASSPSGTDRHEQFF	TGTGCCAGCTCACCAAGCGGGACAGACCGACATGAGCAGTTCTTC
many	TRBV2	NA	TRBJ2-5	CASNKWETQYF	TGTGCCAGCAATAAATGGGAGACCCAGTACTTC
few	TRBV18	NA	TRBJ2-3	CASSPRTQGGTDTQYF	TGTGCCAGCTCACCACGGACGCAAGGGGGCACAGATACGCAGTATTTT
many	TRBV12-3/TRBV12-4	NA	TRBJ2-1	CASSSLGSYNEQFF	TGTGCCAGCAGTTCGTTAGGGTCCTACAATGAGCAGTTCTTC
many	TRBV20-1	NA	TRBJ2-3	CSARGGAGETDTQYF	TGCAGTGCTAGAGGAGGGGCCGGGGAGACAGATACGCAGTATTTT
NA	TRBV28	NA	TRBJ2-1	CASRRTGLAEQLF	TGTGCCAGCAGGAGAACAGGGTTGGCTGAGCAGCTCTTC
many	TRBV29-1	NA	TRBJ1-5	CSTWTVNQPQHF	TGCAGCACCTGGACAGTCAATCAGCCCCAGCATTTT
many	TRBV2	NA	TRBJ2-5	CASRPTEYQETQYF	TGTGCCAGCAGGCCGACTGAGTACCAAGAGACCCAGTACTTC
many	TRBV28	NA	TRBJ2-7	CASNRALSPYEQYF	TGTGCCAGCAATAGGGCCCTCTCCCCCTACGAGCAGTACTTC
many	TRBV7-3	TRBD2	TRBJ2-2	CASSLAGGHAGELFF	TGTGCCAGCAGCTTGGCGGGAGGGCACGCCGGGGAGCTGTTTTTT
many	TRBV11-2	TRBD2	TRBJ2-3	CASSWEMGRGRQDTQYF	TGTGCCAGCAGCTGGGAGATGGGGAGGGGAAGGCAAGATACGCAGTATTTT
many	TRBV12-3/TRBV12-4	TRBD1	TRBJ2-2	CASSSGTAGELFF	TGTGCCAGCAGTTCGGGGACAGCCGGGGAGCTGTTTTTT
few	TRBV7-9	NA	TRBJ1-5	CASSQTPGDQPQHF	TGTGCCAGCAGTCAAACTCCAGGGGATCAGCCCCAGCATTTT
NA	TRBV2	TRBD1	TRBJ1-5	CAGSDRVGQPQHF	TGTGCCGGCAGTGACAGGGTTGGTCAGCCCCAGCATTTT
many	TRBV4-1	NA	TRBJ1-2	CASSQDHGGRRGYTF	TGCGCCAGCAGCCAAGATCATGGGGGGCGCCGGGGCTACACCTTC
many	TRBV28	NA	TRBJ2-7	CASSFVTLRRSYEQYF	TGTGCCAGCAGTTTTGTTACATTAAGGCGCTCCTACGAGCAGTACTTC
NA	TRBV29-1	NA	TRBJ2-2	CSVAQAGTNTGELFF	TGCAGCGTTGCGCAGGCAGGGACGAACACCGGGGAGCTGTTTTTT
few	TRBV7-8	NA	TRBJ2-7	CASSPIGQRASYEQYF	TGTGCCAGCAGCCCTATTGGGCAGCGGGCCTCCTACGAGCAGTACTTC
many	TRBV10-3	NA	TRBJ2-1	CAISEGGIYNEQFF	TGTGCCATCAGTGAGGGGGGGATCTACAATGAGCAGTTCTTC
NA	TRBV20-1	NA	TRBJ2-7	CSASGDRFYEQYF	TGCAGTGCTAGTGGTGACAGGTTCTACGAGCAGTACTTC
many	TRBV20-1	TRBD2	TRBJ2-1	CSARRSGGNEQFF	TGCAGTGCTAGAAGAAGCGGGGGAAATGAGCAGTTCTTC
many	TRBV5-1	NA	TRBJ2-7	CASRTGPQKGEQYF	TGCGCCAGCAGAACTGGCCCACAGAAGGGCGAGCAGTACTTC
many	TRBV6-5	NA	TRBJ2-5	CASSYSGETQYF	TGTGCCAGCAGTTATAGCGGAGAGACCCAGTACTTC
many	TRBV27	NA	TRBJ2-4	CASSSTLLAKNIQYF	TGTGCCAGCAGTTCGACACTTCTAGCCAAAAACATTCAGTACTTC
NA	TRBV18	NA	TRBJ1-5	CASSLQGWSQPQHF	TGTGCCAGCTCACTACAGGGTTGGAGTCAGCCCCAGCATTTT
medium-sized	TRBV5-1	NA	TRBJ2-1	CASSQGRTLTHNEQFF	TGCGCCAGCAGCCAGGGACGGACTCTTACTCACAATGAGCAGTTCTTC
many	TRBV11-2	NA	TRBJ1-2	CASSLGQTNYGYTF	TGTGCCAGCAGCTTAGGACAGACCAACTATGGCTACACCTTC
NA	TRBV28	NA	TRBJ2-7	CASSLWSSYGQYF	TGTGCCAGCAGTTTGTGGAGTTCCTACGGGCAGTACTTC